This T cell receptor (beta chain) is drawn from a study of graft-versus-host responses after intestinal transplantation. The wider study: Recipients uniformly received anti-thymocyte globulin induction, followed by tacrolimus and steroids for about three years.

Clones were read by immunoSEQ multiplex PCR, and TCRdb kept only the in-frame ones, dropping some. The sample lists approximately 37,000 clones, roughly 89% occurring once. On this clone: Its target is unknown.

Findings of the study overall: Early declines in HvG clones that occurred post-transplant were associated with peak circulating GvH clone levels. Within allografts, high graft-versus-host to host-versus-graft clonal ratios were seen among patients with graft-donor T cell macrochimerism. Investigators detected GvH clones in recipient marrow, with some emerging earlier in ileum or blood.

CDR3 length: 16 amino acids. Looked up from germline, CDR1 is SGHRS and CDR2 is YFSETQ. V gave up 4 bases and J gave up 3 bases; unmatched junction bases: 7. This receptor was identified in a human patient who received an intestinal transplant, so some T cells may come from the graft donor. This material consisted of PBMCs, taken roughly 270 days after transplant. The chain couples TRBV5-1 to TRBJ2-2; 9 nucleotides match TRBD2. CDR3 nucleotides: TGCGCCAGCAGCGGAGCGGGGGGCTACTACACCGGGGAGCTGTTTTTT. Amino acids: CASSGAGGYYTGELFF.